These 2 T cell receptor beta chains were sequenced from one sample in a study of human T cells and chemical hapten exposure. TCRdb ran MiXCR on the RACE reads and lists one entry per CDR3 protein. The repertoire has about 200,000 distinct CDR3 sequences, 20% to 25% of them found once; the top ten carry over 2%. The time point is: patch test 3, about 24 weeks after DPC sensitization. The treatment: therapeutic diphenylcyclopropenone sensitization with weekly scalp DPC. The material was whole blood, obtained in connection with sensitization to the hapten diphenylcyclopropenone (DPC). Receptor source: a woman in her thirties or forties with alopecia areata. Some clones in this sample may be carry-over from other donors' samples.

The chain recombines TRBV7-3 with TRBJ2-3, with D maybe TRBD2 (6 bases). V lost 4 bases to trimming and J lost 4 bases, with 12 bases between them. There are 14 residues in the CDR3. From germline, CDR1 is SGHTA and CDR2 FQGTGA. In DNA, the CDR3 is TGTGCCAGCAGCTCAGGACTATTCCCAGATACGCAGTATTTT. Encoded protein: CASSSGLFPDTQYF.

This clonotype has a count of ten or more. CDR3 sequence (DNA): TGTGCCAGCAGTCTCCTCGCCAATGCGCGGAGAAATGAGCAGTTCTTC. It specifies CASSLLANARRNEQFF. This sequence joins TRBV12-3 or TRBV12-4 and TRBJ2-1; D remains ambiguous. Trimming left V 5 bases short and J 7 bases short, with 21 bases between. The CDR3 covers 16 residues.